This T cell receptor beta chain was recovered during a study of T cell repertoires in cytomegalovirus infection. As for this clonotype: An end of the junction differs from the germline gene, which may be a read error.

One entry per CDR3 protein, called by TCRdb with MiXCR from the reads. The sample has around 180,000 distinct CDR3 sequences; about 30% are singletons. The CDR3 sequence is 13 residues long. Germline lookup yields CDR1 PRHDT and CDR2 FYEKMQ (reference sequence). The chain employs TRBV13 and TRBJ1-1; a weak D match, TRBD1 (6 bases). The TCR originated in a human donor in good health (CMV status not recorded). Some clones in this sample may be carry-over from other donors' samples. What was sequenced was PBMCs. CDR3 sequence (DNA): TGCGCCAGCTATAGGGACAACCCCACTGAAGCTTTCTTT. This encodes CASYRDNPTEAFF.